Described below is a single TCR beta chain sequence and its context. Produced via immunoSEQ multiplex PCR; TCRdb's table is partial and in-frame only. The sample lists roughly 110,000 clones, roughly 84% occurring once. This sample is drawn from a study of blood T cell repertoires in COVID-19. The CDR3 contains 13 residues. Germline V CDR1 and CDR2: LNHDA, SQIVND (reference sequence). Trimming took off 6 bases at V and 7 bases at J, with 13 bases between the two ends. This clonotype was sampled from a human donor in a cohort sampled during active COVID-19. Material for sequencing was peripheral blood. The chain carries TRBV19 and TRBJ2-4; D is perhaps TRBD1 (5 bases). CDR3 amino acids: CASRFGAGNIQYF. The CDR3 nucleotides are TGTGCCAGTAGATTTGGAGCAGGGAACATTCAGTACTTC.